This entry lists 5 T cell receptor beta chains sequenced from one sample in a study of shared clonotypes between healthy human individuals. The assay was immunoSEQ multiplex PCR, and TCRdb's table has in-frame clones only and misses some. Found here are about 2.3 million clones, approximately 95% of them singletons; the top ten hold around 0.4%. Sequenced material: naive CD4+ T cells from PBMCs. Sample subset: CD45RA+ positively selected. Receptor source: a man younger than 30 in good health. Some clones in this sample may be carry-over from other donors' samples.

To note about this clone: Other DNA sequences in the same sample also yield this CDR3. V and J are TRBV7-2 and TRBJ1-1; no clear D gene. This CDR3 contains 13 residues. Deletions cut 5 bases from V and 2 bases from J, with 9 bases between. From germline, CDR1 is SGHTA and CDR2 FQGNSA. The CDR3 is CASSVDRNTEAFF. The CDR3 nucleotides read TGTGCCAGCAGCGTGGACCGAAACACTGAAGCTTTCTTT.

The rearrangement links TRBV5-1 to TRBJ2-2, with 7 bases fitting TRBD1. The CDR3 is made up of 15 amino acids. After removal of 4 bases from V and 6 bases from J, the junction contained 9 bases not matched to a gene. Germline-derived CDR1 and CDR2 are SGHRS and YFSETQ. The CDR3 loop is CASSIRTGTPGELFF. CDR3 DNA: TGCGCCAGCAGCATAAGGACAGGAACTCCCGGGGAGCTGTTTTTT.

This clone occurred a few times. CDR3 sequence reads: CASTLRQNSGNTIYF. CDR3 DNA sequence: TGTGCCAGTACCCTAAGACAGAACTCTGGAAACACCATATATTTT. The chain carries TRBV19 and TRBJ1-3; maybe TRBD1 (5 bases). Trimming removed 7 bases from V and 0 bases from J, with 13 bases in between. Germline values: CDR1 LNHDA, CDR2 SQIVND (reference sequence). The CDR3 consists of 15 residues.

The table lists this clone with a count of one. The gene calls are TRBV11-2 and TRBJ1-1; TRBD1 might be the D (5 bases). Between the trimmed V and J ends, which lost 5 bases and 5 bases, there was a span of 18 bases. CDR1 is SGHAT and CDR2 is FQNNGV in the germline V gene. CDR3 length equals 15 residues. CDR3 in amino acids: CASSVSRGAQTEAFF. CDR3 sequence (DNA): TGTGCCAGCAGCGTTTCTCGAGGGGCGCAGACTGAAGCTTTCTTT.

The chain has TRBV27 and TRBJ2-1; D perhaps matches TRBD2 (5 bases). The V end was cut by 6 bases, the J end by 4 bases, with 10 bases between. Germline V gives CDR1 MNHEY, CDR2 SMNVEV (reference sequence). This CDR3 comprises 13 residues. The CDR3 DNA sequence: TGTGCCAGCAGCCGACTACGGTACAATGAGCAGTTCTTC. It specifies CASSRLRYNEQFF.